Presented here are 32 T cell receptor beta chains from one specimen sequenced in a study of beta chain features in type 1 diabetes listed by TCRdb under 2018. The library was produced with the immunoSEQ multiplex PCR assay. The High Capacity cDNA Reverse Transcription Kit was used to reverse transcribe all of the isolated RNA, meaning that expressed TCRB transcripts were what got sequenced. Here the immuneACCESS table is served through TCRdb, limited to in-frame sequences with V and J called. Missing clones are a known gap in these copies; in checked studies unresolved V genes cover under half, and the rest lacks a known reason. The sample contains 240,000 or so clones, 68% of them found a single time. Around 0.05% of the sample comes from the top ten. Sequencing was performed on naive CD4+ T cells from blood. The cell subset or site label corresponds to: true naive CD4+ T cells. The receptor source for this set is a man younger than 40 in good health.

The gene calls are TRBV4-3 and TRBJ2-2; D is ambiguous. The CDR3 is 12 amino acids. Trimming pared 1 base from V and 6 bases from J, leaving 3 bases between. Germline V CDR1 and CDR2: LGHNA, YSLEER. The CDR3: CASSQASGELFF. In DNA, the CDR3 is TGCGCCAGCAGCCAAGCGTCCGGGGAGCTGTTTTTT.

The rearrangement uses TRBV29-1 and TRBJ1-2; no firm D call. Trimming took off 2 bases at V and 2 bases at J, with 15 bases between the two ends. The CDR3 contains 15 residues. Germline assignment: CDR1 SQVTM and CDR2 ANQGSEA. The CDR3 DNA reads TGCAGCGTTGAATTTATCGAAACTTCAAACTATGGCTACACCTTC. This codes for CSVEFIETSNYGYTF.

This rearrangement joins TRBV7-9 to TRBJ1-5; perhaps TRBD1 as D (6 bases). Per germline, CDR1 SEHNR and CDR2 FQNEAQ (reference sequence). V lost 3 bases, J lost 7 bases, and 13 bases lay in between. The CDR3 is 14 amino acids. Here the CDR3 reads CASSLTGAGQPQHF. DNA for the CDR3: TGTGCCAGCAGCTTGACAGGCGCGGGCCAGCCCCAGCATTTT.

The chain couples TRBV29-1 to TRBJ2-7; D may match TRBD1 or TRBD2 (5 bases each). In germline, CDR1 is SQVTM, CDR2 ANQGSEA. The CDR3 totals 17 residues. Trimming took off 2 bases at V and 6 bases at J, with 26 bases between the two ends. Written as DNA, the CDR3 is TGCAGCGTTGAACCCTCCATCCGAGGCAGGGAGAAAAGCGAGCAGTACTTC. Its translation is CSVEPSIRGREKSEQYF.

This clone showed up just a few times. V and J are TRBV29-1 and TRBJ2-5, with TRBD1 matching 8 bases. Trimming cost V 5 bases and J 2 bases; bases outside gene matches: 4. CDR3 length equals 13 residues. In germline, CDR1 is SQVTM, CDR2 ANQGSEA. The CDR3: CSVNRGAQETQYF. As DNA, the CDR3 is TGCAGCGTTAACAGGGGGGCACAAGAGACCCAGTACTTC.

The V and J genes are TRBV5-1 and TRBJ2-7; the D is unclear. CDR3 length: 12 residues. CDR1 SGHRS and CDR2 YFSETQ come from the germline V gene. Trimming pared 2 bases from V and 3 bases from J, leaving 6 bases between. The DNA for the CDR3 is TGCGCCAGCAGCTTTAACAGCTACGAGCAGTACTTC. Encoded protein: CASSFNSYEQYF.

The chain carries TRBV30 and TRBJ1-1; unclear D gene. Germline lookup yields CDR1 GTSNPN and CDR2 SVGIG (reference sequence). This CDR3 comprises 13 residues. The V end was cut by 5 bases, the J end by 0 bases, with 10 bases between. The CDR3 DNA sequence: TGTGCCTGGGGGTCAAGCATGAACACTGAAGCTTTCTTT. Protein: CAWGSSMNTEAFF.

CDR3 residues: CAWSVDRAQPQHF. The DNA for the CDR3 is TGTGCCTGGAGTGTAGACAGGGCACAGCCCCAGCATTTT. The genes are TRBV30 and TRBJ1-5, with 7 bases matching TRBD1. This CDR3 comprises 13 residues. V lost 0 bases, J lost 7 bases, and 3 bases stayed unmatched. Per germline, CDR1 GTSNPN and CDR2 SVGIG (reference sequence). Using reference TRBV30 and TRBJ1-5 for the parts outside the CDR3, the full variable domain is SQTIHQWPATLVQPVGSPLSLECTVEGTSNPNLYWYRQAAGRGLQLLFYSVGIGQISSEVPQNLSASRPQDRQFILSSKKLLLSDSGFYLCAWSVDRAQPQHFGDGTRLSIL.

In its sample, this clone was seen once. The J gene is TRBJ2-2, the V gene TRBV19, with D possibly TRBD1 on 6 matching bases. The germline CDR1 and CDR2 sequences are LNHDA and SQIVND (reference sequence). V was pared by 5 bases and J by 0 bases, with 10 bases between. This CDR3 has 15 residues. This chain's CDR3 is CASSPRTANTGELFF. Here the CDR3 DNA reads TGTGCCAGTAGTCCCCGGACAGCGAACACCGGGGAGCTGTTTTTT.

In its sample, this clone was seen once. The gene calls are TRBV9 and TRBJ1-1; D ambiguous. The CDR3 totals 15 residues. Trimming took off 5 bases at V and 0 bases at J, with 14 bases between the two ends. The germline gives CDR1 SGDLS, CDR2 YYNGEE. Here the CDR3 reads CASRAAGTVNTEAFF. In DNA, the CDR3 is TGTGCCAGCAGAGCTGCGGGAACGGTGAACACTGAAGCTTTCTTT.

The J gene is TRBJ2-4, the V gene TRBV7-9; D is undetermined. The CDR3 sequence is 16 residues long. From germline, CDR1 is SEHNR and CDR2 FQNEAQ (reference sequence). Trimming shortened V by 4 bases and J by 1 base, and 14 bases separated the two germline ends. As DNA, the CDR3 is TGTGCCAGCAGCTGGTCGCCGACTGGGGCCAAAAACATTCAGTACTTC. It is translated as CASSWSPTGAKNIQYF.

Written as DNA, the CDR3 is TGCAGCGTTGAATCCCGCAGGAATGAGCAGTTCTTC. It is translated as CSVESRRNEQFF. The chain couples TRBV29-1 to TRBJ2-1; D not resolved. CDR1 SQVTM and CDR2 ANQGSEA come from the germline V gene. Between the trimmed V and J ends, which lost 2 bases and 7 bases, there was a span of 9 bases. This CDR3 has 12 residues.

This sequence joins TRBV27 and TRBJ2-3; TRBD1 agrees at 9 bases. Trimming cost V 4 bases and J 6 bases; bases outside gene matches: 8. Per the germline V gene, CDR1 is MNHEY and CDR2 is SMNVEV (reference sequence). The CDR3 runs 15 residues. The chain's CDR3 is CASSSPGQGWDTQYF. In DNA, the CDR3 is TGTGCCAGCAGTTCCCCGGGACAGGGCTGGGATACGCAGTATTTT.

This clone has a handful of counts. Here the CDR3 DNA reads TGTGCCTGCTCGGGAGTGGTAGATACGCAGTATTTT. Translation gives CACSGVVDTQYF. The V call is TRBV30, the J call TRBJ2-3; D possibly corresponds to TRBD2 (6 bases). Germline values: CDR1 GTSNPN, CDR2 SVGIG (reference sequence). CDR3 length: 12 residues. Trimming took off 6 bases at V and 5 bases at J, with 12 bases between the two ends.

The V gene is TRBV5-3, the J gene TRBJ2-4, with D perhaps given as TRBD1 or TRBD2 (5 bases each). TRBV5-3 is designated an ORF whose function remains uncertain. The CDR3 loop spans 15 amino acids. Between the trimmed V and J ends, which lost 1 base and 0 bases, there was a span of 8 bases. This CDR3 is CARSLRGRAKNIQYF. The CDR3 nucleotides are TGTGCCAGAAGCTTGCGGGGCAGAGCCAAAAACATTCAGTACTTC.

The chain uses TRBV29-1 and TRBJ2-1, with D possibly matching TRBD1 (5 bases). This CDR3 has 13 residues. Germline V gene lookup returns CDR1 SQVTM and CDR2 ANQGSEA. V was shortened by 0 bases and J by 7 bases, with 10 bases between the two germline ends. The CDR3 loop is CSVEEEYRNEQFF. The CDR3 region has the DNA TGCAGCGTTGAAGAGGAGTACAGGAATGAGCAGTTCTTC.

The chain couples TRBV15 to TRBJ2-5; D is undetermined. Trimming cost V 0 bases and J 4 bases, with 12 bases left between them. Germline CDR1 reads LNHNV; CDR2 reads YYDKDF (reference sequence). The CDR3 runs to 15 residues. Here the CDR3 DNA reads TGTGCCACCAGCAGAGAGGTTCGCCCCCGAGAGACCCAGTACTTC. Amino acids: CATSREVRPRETQYF.

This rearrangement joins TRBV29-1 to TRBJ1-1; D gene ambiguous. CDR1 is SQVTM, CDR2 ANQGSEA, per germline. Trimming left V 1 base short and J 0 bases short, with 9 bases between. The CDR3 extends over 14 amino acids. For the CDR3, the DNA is TGCAGCGTTGAAGCCCAGAACATGAACACTGAAGCTTTCTTT. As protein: CSVEAQNMNTEAFF.

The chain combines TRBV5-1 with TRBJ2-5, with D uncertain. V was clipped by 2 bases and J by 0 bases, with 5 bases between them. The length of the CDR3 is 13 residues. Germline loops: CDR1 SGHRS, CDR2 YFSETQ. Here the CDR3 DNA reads TGCGCCAGCAGCTTAAGTAACCAAGAGACCCAGTACTTC. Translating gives CASSLSNQETQYF.

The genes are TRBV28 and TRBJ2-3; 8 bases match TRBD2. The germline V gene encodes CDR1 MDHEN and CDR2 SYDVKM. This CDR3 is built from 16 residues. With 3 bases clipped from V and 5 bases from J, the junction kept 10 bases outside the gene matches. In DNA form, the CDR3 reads TGTGCCAGCAGTTTTCAATCAGCGGGAGCGCAAGATACGCAGTATTTT. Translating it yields CASSFQSAGAQDTQYF.

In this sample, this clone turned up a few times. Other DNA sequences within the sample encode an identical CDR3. This CDR3 is CSVDRNTEAFF. CDR3 nucleotide sequence: TGCAGCGTTGACAGGAACACTGAAGCTTTCTTT. The chain links TRBV29-1 to TRBJ1-1; D remains ambiguous. The V end was cut by 3 bases, the J end by 1 base, with 3 bases between. Germline CDR1 SQVTM, CDR2 ANQGSEA. This CDR3 comprises 11 residues. The full variable domain, rest sourced from reference TRBV29-1 and TRBJ1-1, is SAVISQKPSRDICQRGTSLTIQCQVDSQVTMMFWYRQQPGQSLTLIATANQGSEATYESGFVIDKFPISRPNLTFSTLTVSNMSPEDSSIYLCSVDRNTEAFFGQGTRLTVV.

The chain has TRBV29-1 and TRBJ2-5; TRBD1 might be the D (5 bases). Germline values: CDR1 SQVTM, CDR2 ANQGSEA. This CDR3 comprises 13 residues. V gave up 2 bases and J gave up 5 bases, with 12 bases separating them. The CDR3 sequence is CSVESGQAETQYF. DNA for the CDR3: TGCAGCGTTGAATCTGGACAAGCGGAGACCCAGTACTTC.

The CDR3 loop reads CAWSLRDGTEAFF. CDR3 coding DNA: TGTGCCTGGAGTTTAAGGGACGGCACTGAAGCTTTCTTT. This chain joins TRBV30 and TRBJ1-1; possibly TRBD1 for D (5 bases). Per germline, CDR1 GTSNPN and CDR2 SVGIG (reference sequence). Between the trimmed V and J ends, which lost 2 bases and 4 bases, there was a span of 11 bases. There are 13 residues in the CDR3.

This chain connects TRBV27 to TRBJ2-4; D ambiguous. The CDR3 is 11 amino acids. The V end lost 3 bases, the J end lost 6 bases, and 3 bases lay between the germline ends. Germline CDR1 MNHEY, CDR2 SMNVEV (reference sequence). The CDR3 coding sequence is TGTGCCAGCAGTTTTGGAAACATTCAGTACTTC. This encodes CASSFGNIQYF.

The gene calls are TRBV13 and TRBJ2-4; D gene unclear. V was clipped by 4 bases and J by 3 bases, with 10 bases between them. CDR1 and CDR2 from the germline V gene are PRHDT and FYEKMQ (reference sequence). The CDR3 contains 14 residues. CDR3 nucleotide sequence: TGTGCCAGCAGCTCGACATCTGGCAAAAACATTCAGTACTTC. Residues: CASSSTSGKNIQYF.

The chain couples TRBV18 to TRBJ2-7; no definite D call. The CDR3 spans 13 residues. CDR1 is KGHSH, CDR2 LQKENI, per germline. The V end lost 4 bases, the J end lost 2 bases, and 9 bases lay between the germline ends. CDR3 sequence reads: CASSQAATYEQYF. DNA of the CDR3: TGTGCCAGCTCACAGGCAGCAACCTACGAGCAGTACTTC.

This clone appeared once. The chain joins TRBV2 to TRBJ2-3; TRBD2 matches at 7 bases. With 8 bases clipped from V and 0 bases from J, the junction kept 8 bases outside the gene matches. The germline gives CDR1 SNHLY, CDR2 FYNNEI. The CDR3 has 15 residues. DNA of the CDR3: TGTGCCAGCCGCCCCTCTAGCGGTAGCACAGATACGCAGTATTTT. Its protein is CASRPSSGSTDTQYF.

CDR3 sequence (DNA): TGTGCCAGCAGCGTCCGGGACAGGGCGGATTTCGAGCAGTACTTC. This codes for CASSVRDRADFEQYF. The chain joins TRBV6-1 to TRBJ2-7, with 9 bases fitting TRBD1. This CDR3 comprises 15 residues. Trimming at V came to 6 bases and at J to 6 bases, leaving 12 bases not matched to a gene. Per germline, CDR1 MNHNS and CDR2 SASEGT.

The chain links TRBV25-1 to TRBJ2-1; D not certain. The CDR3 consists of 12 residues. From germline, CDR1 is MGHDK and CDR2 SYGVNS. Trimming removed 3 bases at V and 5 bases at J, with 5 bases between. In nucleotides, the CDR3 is TGTGCCAGCAGTGATTTTCACAATGAGCAGTTCTTC. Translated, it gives CASSDFHNEQFF.

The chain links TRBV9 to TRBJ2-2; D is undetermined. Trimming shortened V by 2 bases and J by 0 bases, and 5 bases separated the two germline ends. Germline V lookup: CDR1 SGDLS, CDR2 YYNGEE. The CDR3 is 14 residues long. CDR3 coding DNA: TGTGCCAGCAGCGTTGGCGCGAACACCGGGGAGCTGTTTTTT. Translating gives CASSVGANTGELFF.

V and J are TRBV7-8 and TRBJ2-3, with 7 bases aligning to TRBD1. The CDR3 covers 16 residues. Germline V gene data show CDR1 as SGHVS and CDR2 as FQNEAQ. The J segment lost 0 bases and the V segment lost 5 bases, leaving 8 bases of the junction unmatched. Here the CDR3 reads CASSLRQGTSTDTQYF. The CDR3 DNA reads TGTGCCAGCAGCCTCCGACAGGGCACAAGCACAGATACGCAGTATTTT.

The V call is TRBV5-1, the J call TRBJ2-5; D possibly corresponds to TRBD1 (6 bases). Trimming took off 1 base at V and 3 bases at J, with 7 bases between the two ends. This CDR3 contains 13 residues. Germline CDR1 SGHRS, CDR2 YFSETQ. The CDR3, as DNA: TGCGCCAGCAGCTTGCACAGGGAAGAGACCCAGTACTTC. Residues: CASSLHREETQYF.